This TCR beta chain originates from a study of identical twins. Findings of the study overall: High-abundance cord blood beta clonotypes had fewer insertions; memory repertoires showed none.

CDR3 length: 14 residues. V was trimmed by 4 bases and J by 3 bases, leaving 13 bases between them. Germline values: CDR1 LGHNA, CDR2 YSLEER. TCRdb re-derived calls from the 5' RACE reads in MiXCR, one entry per CDR3 protein. The top ten hold approximately 4.5% of the sample, which has 650,000 to 750,000 distinct CDR3 sequences, 21% seen once. This clonotype was detected ten times or more. Antigen: not known. The data were also submitted as part of a second study, on T cells expressing NK-cell markers. That paper states: Several experiments confined sorting to alpha-beta TCR T cells with an anti-gamma-delta TCR antibody.

This chain connects TRBV4-3 to TRBJ2-7; possible D gene TRBD1, 6 bases. The sequence was obtained from a young woman in good health. The sequenced material came from PBMCs. In DNA form, the CDR3 reads TGCGCCAGCAGCCCCCAAGCAGGGGACTACGAGCAGTACTTC. Its translation is CASSPQAGDYEQYF.